A single sample gave rise to the 14 T cell receptor beta chains below, sequenced in a study of T cells in Graves' hyperthyroidism and ophthalmopathy. Researchers amplified the TCR beta CDR3 regions from RNA transcripts. The HTBI set primed first-round TCR CDR3 RT-PCR. TCRdb processed the multiplex PCR reads anew with MiXCR; each CDR3 protein has one entry. In the table there are 500,000 to 600,000 distinct CDR3 sequences, around 42% of which are singletons. Sequenced input: peripheral blood or thyroid tissue (not recorded which). These receptor sequences come from an adult woman with Graves' disease, either hyperthyroidism or ophthalmopathy (not recorded which).

A few counts support this clonotype. J is TRBJ2-5 and V is TRBV7-3; no reliable D call. V lost 4 bases, J lost 4 bases, and 10 bases lay in between. The CDR3 length is 13 residues. Germline-derived CDR1 and CDR2 are SGHTA and FQGTGA. Written as DNA, the CDR3 is TGTGCCAGCAGCTCCGGTTTTGGAGAGACCCAGTACTTC. Protein sequence: CASSSGFGETQYF.

This clonotype was seen ten or more times. The rearrangement links TRBV7-2 to TRBJ1-4; D possibly corresponds to TRBD1 (5 bases). The CDR3 length is 15 residues. V shed 2 bases and J shed 6 bases, with 13 bases lying between them. Germline loops: CDR1 SGHTA, CDR2 FQGNSA. CDR3 loop: CASSLRGPSDEKLFF. CDR3 sequence (DNA): TGTGCCAGCAGCTTACGGGGCCCCTCTGATGAAAAACTGTTTTTT.

The V gene is TRBV14, the J gene TRBJ1-5, with D perhaps TRBD1 (6 bases). V was shortened by 4 bases and J by 1 base, with 14 bases between the two germline ends. There are 16 residues in the CDR3. The germline CDR1 and CDR2 sequences are SGHDN and FVKESK. The CDR3 sequence: CASSLEGGGSNQPQHF. The CDR3 DNA follows: TGTGCCAGCAGCCTCGAGGGGGGAGGCAGCAATCAGCCCCAGCATTTT.

Points on this clonotype: Possible read error: a much larger clone is one base away. This sequence joins TRBV13 and TRBJ2-5; tentatively, D is TRBD1 (5 bases). Looked up from germline, CDR1 is PRHDT and CDR2 is FYEKMQ (reference sequence). The CDR3 covers 11 residues. The DNA of the CDR3 is TGCGCCAGCAGCTTCCGACAGACCCAGTGCTTC. Its translation: CASSFRQTQCF.

The table lists this clonotype with a few counts. The CDR3 nucleotides read TGCGCCAGCAGTGATCGGGGTAATGAGCAGTTCTTC. Amino acid sequence: CASSDRGNEQFF. The chain carries TRBV10-1 and TRBJ2-1; tentatively, D is TRBD2 (5 bases). Per the germline V gene, CDR1 is WNHNN and CDR2 is SYGVQD (reference sequence). The ends were cut back, 3 bases at V and 7 bases at J, with 7 bases in the middle. The CDR3 has 12 amino acids.

The genes are TRBV19 and TRBJ1-6; D is unclear. Trimming removed 6 bases from V and 8 bases from J, with 11 bases in between. There are 13 residues in the CDR3. CDR1 is LNHDA and CDR2 is SQIVND in the germline V gene (reference sequence). CDR3 residues: CASSRQSYSPLHF. The CDR3 DNA follows: TGTGCCAGTAGCCGCCAGAGTTATTCACCCCTCCACTTT. Supplemented by reference TRBV19 and TRBJ1-6, the full variable domain reads DGGITQSPKYLFRKEGQNVTLSCEQNLNHDAMYWYRQDPGQGLRLIYYSQIVNDFQKGDIAEGYSVSREKKESFPLTVTSAQKNPTAFYLCASSRQSYSPLHFGNGTRLTVT.

This clonotype was recorded only once. The rearrangement joins TRBV9 to TRBJ2-6; unclear D gene. Looked up from germline, CDR1 is SGDLS and CDR2 is YYNGEE. Deletions cut 5 bases from V and 2 bases from J, with 8 bases between. CDR3 length equals 14 residues. The DNA for the CDR3 is TGTGCCAGCAGTACACCACCTGGGGCCAACGTCCTGACTTTC. Amino acids: CASSTPPGANVLTF.

The CDR3 DNA reads as TGTGCCAGCAGCCCTGGTGACCTTGCGGCCGCGGAGCATTTT. This codes for CASSPGDLAAAEHF. The chain uses TRBV4-2 and TRBJ1-5, with D unresolved. V lost 4 bases to trimming and J lost 14 bases, with 21 bases between them. The CDR3 sequence is 14 residues long. CDR1 and CDR2 from the germline V gene are LGHNA and YNFKEQ.

V usage is TRBV18 and J usage is TRBJ1-2; D unclear. The ends were cut back, 6 bases at V and 7 bases at J, with 18 bases in the middle. Germline lookup yields CDR1 KGHSH and CDR2 LQKENI. The CDR3 contains 14 residues. The CDR3 loop is CASSNFSMWTGYTF. For the CDR3, the DNA is TGTGCCAGCTCGAATTTCTCTATGTGGACTGGCTACACCTTC.

The chain uses TRBV28 and TRBJ2-2, with 8 bases matching TRBD1. From germline, CDR1 is MDHEN and CDR2 SYDVKM. The J segment lost 7 bases and the V segment lost 5 bases, leaving 6 bases of the junction unmatched. This CDR3 contains 14 residues. The chain's CDR3 is CASSKRTGFGELFF. The CDR3 DNA follows: TGTGCCAGCAGTAAGCGGACAGGGTTCGGGGAGCTGTTTTTT.

The rearrangement joins TRBV9 to TRBJ1-2, with a weak D call TRBD1 (5 bases). V lost 1 base and J lost 8, with 9 bases in between. Germline values: CDR1 SGDLS, CDR2 YYNGEE. This CDR3 region has 12 residues. The CDR3 bases are TGTGCCAGCAGCGTAAGGGGCGGCGGCTACACCTTC. This sequence encodes CASSVRGGGYTF.

The V call is TRBV13, the J call TRBJ2-7; 8 nucleotides match TRBD2. V lost 1 base, J lost 0 bases, and 2 bases stayed unmatched. This CDR3 spans 15 amino acids. Germline CDR1 PRHDT, CDR2 FYEKMQ (reference sequence). CDR3 DNA sequence: TGTGCCAGCAGCTTAGATGCGGGAGGCTCCTACGAGCAGTACTTC. Translating it yields CASSLDAGGSYEQYF.

To note about this clonotype: With a much larger clone just one base away, this may be a read error. V is TRBV7-8 and J is TRBJ2-7; D is ambiguous. V lost 8 bases, J lost 0 bases, and 8 bases lay in between. The CDR3 runs 12 residues. Germline assignment: CDR1 SGHVS and CDR2 FQNEAQ. As DNA, the CDR3 is TGTGCCAGCGGAGAGATCTCCTACGAGCAGTACTTC. It yields the protein CASGEISYEQYF. Full variable domain (rest looked up from reference TRBV7-8 and TRBJ2-7): GAGVSQSPRYKVAKRGQDVALRCDPISGHVSLFWYQQALGQGPEFLTYFQNEAQLDKSGLPSDRFFAERPEGSVSTLKIQRTQQEDSAVYLCASGEISYEQYFGPGTRLTVT.

For this clonotype: This sequence may be a read error, since a much larger clone differs from it by one base. The gene calls are TRBV7-3 and TRBJ2-7, with D maybe TRBD2 (7 bases). The V gene lost 6 bases and the J gene lost 7 bases, with 16 bases spanning the gap. Germline lookup yields CDR1 SGHTA and CDR2 FQGTGA. This CDR3 has 13 amino acids. CDR3 amino acids: CASSQMRGGEQYF. CDR3 DNA: TGTGCCAGCAGTCAAATGAGGGGGGGGGAGCAGTACTTC. The full variable domain, its missing parts supplied by reference TRBV7-3 and TRBJ2-7, is GAGVSQTPSNKVTEKGKYVELRCDPISGHTALYWYRQSLGQGPEFLIYFQGTGAADDSGLPNDRFFAVRPEGSVSTLKIQRTERGDSAVYLCASSQMRGGEQYFGPGTRLTVT.